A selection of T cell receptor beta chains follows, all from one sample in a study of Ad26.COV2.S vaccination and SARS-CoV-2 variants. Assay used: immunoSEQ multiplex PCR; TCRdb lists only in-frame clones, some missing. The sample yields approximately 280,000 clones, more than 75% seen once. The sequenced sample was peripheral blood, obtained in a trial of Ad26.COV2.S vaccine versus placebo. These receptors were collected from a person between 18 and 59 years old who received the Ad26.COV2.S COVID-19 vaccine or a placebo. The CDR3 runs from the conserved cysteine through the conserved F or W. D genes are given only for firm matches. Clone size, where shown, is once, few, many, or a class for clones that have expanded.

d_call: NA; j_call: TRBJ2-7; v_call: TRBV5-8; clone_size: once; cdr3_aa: CASSPRLSSYEQYF; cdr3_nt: TGTGCCAGCAGCCCAAGGTTGAGCTCCTACGAGCAGTACTTC
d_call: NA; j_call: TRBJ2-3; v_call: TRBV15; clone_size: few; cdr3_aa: CATSRDRTADTQYF; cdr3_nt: TGTGCCACCAGCAGAGACCGGACTGCAGATACGCAGTATTTT
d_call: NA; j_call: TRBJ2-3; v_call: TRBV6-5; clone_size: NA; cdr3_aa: CARGTTDTQYF; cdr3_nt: TGTGCCAGGGGAACCACAGATACGCAGTATTTT
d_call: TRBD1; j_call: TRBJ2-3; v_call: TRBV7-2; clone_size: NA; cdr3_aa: CASSLNGQDGTDTQYF; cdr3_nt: TGTGCCAGCAGCTTGAACGGACAGGATGGCACAGATACGCAGTATTTT
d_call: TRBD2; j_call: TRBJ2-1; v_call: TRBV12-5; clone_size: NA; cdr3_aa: CASGLSRGTSLFF; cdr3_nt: TGTGCTAGTGGTTTGTCGCGGGGGACTAGCCTGTTCTTC
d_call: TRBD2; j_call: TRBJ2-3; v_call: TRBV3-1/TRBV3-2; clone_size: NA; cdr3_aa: CASSHGPSGRLTDTQYF; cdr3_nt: TGTGCCAGCAGCCATGGACCTAGCGGGAGGTTGACAGATACGCAGTATTTT
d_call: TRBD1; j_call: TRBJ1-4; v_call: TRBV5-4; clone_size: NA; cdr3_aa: CASSPTGTDEKLFF; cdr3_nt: TGTGCCAGCAGCCCGACAGGGACCGATGAAAAACTGTTTTTT
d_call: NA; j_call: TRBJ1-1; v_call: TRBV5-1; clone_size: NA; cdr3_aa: CASSFRERGTEAFF; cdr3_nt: TGCGCCAGCAGCTTTAGGGAGAGGGGCACTGAAGCTTTCTTT
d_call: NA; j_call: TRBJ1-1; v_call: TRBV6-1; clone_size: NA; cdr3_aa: CASSDFGSLNTEAFF; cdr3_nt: TGTGCCAGCAGTGATTTCGGAAGCTTGAACACTGAAGCTTTCTTT
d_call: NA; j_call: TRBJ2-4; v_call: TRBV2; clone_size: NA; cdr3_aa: CASSEALRVAKNIQYF; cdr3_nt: TGTGCCAGCAGTGAAGCGCTTCGGGTGGCCAAAAACATTCAGTACTTC
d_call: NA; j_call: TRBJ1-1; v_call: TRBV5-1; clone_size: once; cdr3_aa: CASSLASIGAGRENTEAFF; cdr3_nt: TGCGCCAGCAGCTTGGCGTCAATTGGCGCGGGACGGGAGAACACTGAAGCTTTCTTT
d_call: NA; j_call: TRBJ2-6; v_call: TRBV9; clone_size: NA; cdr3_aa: CASSVAGRISGANVLTF; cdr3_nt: TGTGCCAGCAGCGTCGCGGGACGGATCTCTGGGGCCAACGTCCTGACTTTC
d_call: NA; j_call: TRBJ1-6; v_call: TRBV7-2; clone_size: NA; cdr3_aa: CASSLRTAEGAPLHF; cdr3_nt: TGTGCCAGCAGCTTACGGACAGCTGAAGGGGCACCCCTCCACTTT
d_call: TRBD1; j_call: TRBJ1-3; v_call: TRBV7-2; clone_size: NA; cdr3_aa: CASSRDSYAGNTIYF; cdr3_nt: TGTGCCAGCAGCCGGGACAGTTACGCGGGAAACACCATATATTTT
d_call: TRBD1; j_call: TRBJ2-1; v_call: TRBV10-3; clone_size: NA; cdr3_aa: CAISESRGPNEQFF; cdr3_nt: TGTGCCATCAGTGAGTCGAGGGGGCCAAATGAGCAGTTCTTC
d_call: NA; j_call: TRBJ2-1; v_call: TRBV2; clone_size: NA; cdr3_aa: CASSGGQGTYNEQFF; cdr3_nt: TGTGCCAGCAGTGGTGGGCAGGGGACCTACAATGAGCAGTTCTTC
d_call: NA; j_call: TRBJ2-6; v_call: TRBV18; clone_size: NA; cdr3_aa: CASSLLETGANVLTF; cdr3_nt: TGTGCCAGCTCACTCCTGGAGACTGGGGCCAACGTCCTGACTTTC
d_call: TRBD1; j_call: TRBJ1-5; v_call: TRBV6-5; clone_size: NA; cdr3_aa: CASGIGGFNQPQHF; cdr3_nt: TGTGCCAGCGGGATAGGGGGCTTCAATCAGCCCCAGCATTTT
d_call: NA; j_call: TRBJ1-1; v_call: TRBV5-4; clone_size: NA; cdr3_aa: CASSLVWGSEAFF; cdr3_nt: TGTGCCAGCAGCTTGGTATGGGGCTCTGAAGCTTTCTTT
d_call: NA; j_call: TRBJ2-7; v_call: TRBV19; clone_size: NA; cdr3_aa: CASSIGDTRAYEQYF; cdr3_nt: TGTGCCAGTAGTATAGGGGACACCAGGGCCTACGAGCAGTACTTC
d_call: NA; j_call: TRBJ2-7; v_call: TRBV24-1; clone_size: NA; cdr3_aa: CATSDPLRRGVEQYF; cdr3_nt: TGTGCCACCAGTGATCCCCTGCGCAGGGGTGTGGAGCAGTACTTC
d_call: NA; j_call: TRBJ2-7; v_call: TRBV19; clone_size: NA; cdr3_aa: CASSIAGTYEQYF; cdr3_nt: TGTGCCAGTAGTATTGCGGGTACCTACGAGCAGTACTTC